This entry concerns a single T cell receptor (beta chain). Its specificity is not known. The entry originates in a study of blood T cells in healthy people across ages. This CDR3 is 14 amino acids long. The V and J ends lost 6 bases and 8 bases, in that order; junction bases with no gene match: 10. Per the germline V gene, CDR1 is MDHEN and CDR2 is SYDVKM. It was with a sample-barcoded 5' primer and a J-beta primer mix that a second PCR of roughly 6 to 11 cycles was run. TCRdb redid the calling of the 5' RACE reads with MiXCR, one entry per CDR3 protein. The repertoire holds about 1.4 million distinct CDR3 sequences, with approximately 59% as singletons. The study's findings and limits: Any changes in expanded clonotypes were possibly confounded, as donor CMV status remained unknown. Diversity estimates drawn from one million T cells were deemed underestimates.

This TCR was sampled from a man aged 18 to 30 in good health. Sequenced material: blood. The chain combines TRBV28 with TRBJ2-3, with TRBD2 matching over 8 bases. CDR3 sequence (DNA): TGTGCCAGCAGCCAGCGGGGGCCAGAAGGTACGCAGTATTTT. This sequence encodes CASSQRGPEGTQYF.